The entry below describes one T cell receptor beta chain. The sample originates from a study of blood T cell repertoires in COVID-19. TCRdb's copy holds only in-frame clones and misses some; the assay was immunoSEQ multiplex PCR. This table has 250,000 to 350,000 clones, about 81% appearing once. Sequencing was carried out using peripheral blood. This TCR came from a human donor with COVID-19, enrolled during active disease. The donor label of this sample is uncertain.

The CDR3, as DNA: TGTGCCAGCAGCTACGGACAGGGGGCCGGCACAGATACGCAGTATTTT. This codes for CASSYGQGAGTDTQYF. The chain links TRBV7-9 to TRBJ2-3, with TRBD1 matching over 11 bases. The trim removed 4 bases at V and 1 base at J, leaving 4 bases unmatched. The germline V gene encodes CDR1 SEHNR and CDR2 FQNEAQ (reference sequence). This CDR3 contains 16 residues.